The rows below give T cell receptor beta chains drawn from one sample of a study of blood T cell repertoires in COVID-19. TCRdb keeps only in-frame clones here, not all; method: immunoSEQ multiplex PCR. The sample yields roughly 120,000 clones, about 85% seen once. The sequenced material came from peripheral blood. The receptor set was obtained from a woman of 80 years or more with COVID-19, enrolled during active disease. CDR3s include the opening cysteine and the closing phenylalanine or tryptophan. D genes are given only for firm matches. Clone sizes are given selectively: once, few, many, or a class where the clone is expanded.

v_gene	abundance	d_gene	j_gene	CDR3aa	CDR3nt
TRBV6-5	-	-	TRBJ2-3	CASSNIAFSTDTQYF	TGTGCCAGCAGTAATATAGCGTTTAGCACAGATACGCAGTATTTT
TRBV5-6	-	-	TRBJ1-1	CASSGIGGLNTEAFF	TGTGCCAGCAGCGGGATTGGGGGCCTGAACACTGAAGCTTTCTTT
TRBV20-1	-	-	TRBJ1-1	CSASPHTEAFF	TGCAGTGCTAGCCCCCATACTGAAGCTTTCTTT
TRBV7-3	-	-	TRBJ2-2	CASSPTGIQLFF	TGTGCCAGCAGCCCGACTGGAATTCAGCTGTTTTTT
TRBV7-9	once	TRBD1	TRBJ2-5	CASSSWTGGEETQYF	TGTGCCAGCAGCTCATGGACAGGGGGCGAGGAGACCCAGTACTTC
TRBV7-9	-	TRBD2	TRBJ2-1	CASSEGGLAGVSNEQFF	TGTGCCAGCAGCGAAGGGGGGTTAGCGGGAGTGTCGAATGAGCAGTTCTTC
TRBV3-1/TRBV3-2	-	-	TRBJ1-1	CASSQVSTNTEAFF	TGTGCCAGCAGCCAAGTCAGTACCAACACTGAAGCTTTCTTT
TRBV3-1/TRBV3-2	-	TRBD2	TRBJ2-7	CASSPLRTSGTRSYEQYF	TGTGCCAGCAGTCCACTACGGACTAGCGGGACTCGCTCCTACGAGCAGTACTTC
TRBV19	-	-	TRBJ1-1	CASSASWNTEAFF	TGTGCCAGTAGTGCAAGCTGGAACACTGAAGCTTTCTTT
TRBV19	-	TRBD2	TRBJ2-7	CASSIKRGSYEQYF	TGTGCCAGTAGTATAAAGCGGGGCTCCTACGAGCAGTACTTC
TRBV19	-	TRBD2	TRBJ2-1	CASSMSSGSFEQFF	TGTGCCAGTAGTATGAGTAGCGGGAGTTTTGAGCAGTTCTTC
TRBV11-2	-	TRBD2	TRBJ2-5	CASSFGASGSGETQYF	TGTGCCAGCAGCTTTGGAGCTAGCGGGAGCGGGGAGACCCAGTACTTC
TRBV3-1/TRBV3-2	once	TRBD1	TRBJ2-7	CASSHGQGGEQYF	TGTGCCAGCAGCCATGGACAGGGTGGCGAGCAGTACTTC
TRBV28	-	-	TRBJ1-4	CASSLVQGLEKLFF	TGTGCCAGCAGTTTGGTGCAGGGGCTCGAAAAACTGTTTTTT
TRBV28	-	-	TRBJ2-3	CASRTGQTPSTDTQYF	TGTGCCAGCAGAACAGGACAAACTCCTAGCACAGATACGCAGTATTTT
TRBV28	-	-	TRBJ2-1	CASSPYRVSSYNEQFF	TGTGCCAGCAGTCCATACAGGGTTTCTTCCTACAATGAGCAGTTCTTC
TRBV5-1	-	-	TRBJ1-6	CASSLASLSPLHF	TGCGCCAGCAGCTTGGCCTCTCTTTCACCCCTCCACTTT
TRBV20-1	-	-	TRBJ1-3	CSASGRQGGNTIYF	TGCAGTGCTAGTGGACGGCAGGGAGGAAACACCATATATTTT
TRBV28	few	-	TRBJ1-2	CASSPGGVYTYGYTF	TGTGCCAGCAGTCCGGGGGGGGTTTACACCTATGGCTACACCTTC
TRBV28	-	-	TRBJ2-4	CASSKGGAKNIQYF	TGTGCCAGCAGTAAGGGAGGCGCCAAAAACATTCAGTACTTC
TRBV20-1	-	-	TRBJ2-7	CSVQGGTLRDF	TGCAGTGTGCAGGGCGGAACGCTTCGGGACTTC
TRBV5-8	-	TRBD1	TRBJ2-7	CASSPGTGAYEQYF	TGTGCCAGCAGCCCCGGGACAGGGGCCTACGAGCAGTACTTC
TRBV6-2/TRBV6-3	once	TRBD1	TRBJ2-7	CASSYNRRTGGSGEQYF	TGTGCCAGCAGTTACAACCGGAGGACAGGGGGTTCAGGGGAGCAGTACTTC
TRBV5-6	-	-	TRBJ2-2	CASSWPSGELFF	TGTGCCAGCAGCTGGCCTTCCGGGGAGCTGTTTTTT
TRBV9	-	TRBD1	TRBJ2-1	CASSVLTGGENEQFF	TGTGCCAGCAGCGTATTAACAGGGGGAGAGAATGAGCAGTTCTTC
TRBV19	-	TRBD1	TRBJ1-3	CATTSGDSAGNTIYF	TGTGCCACCACCTCGGGGGACAGTGCCGGAAACACCATATATTTT
TRBV28	-	TRBD1	TRBJ1-5	CASSWTGPVYSGNQPQHF	TGTGCCAGCAGTTGGACAGGGCCGGTTTATAGCGGCAATCAGCCCCAGCATTTT
TRBV7-8	-	-	TRBJ2-7	CASSFEGTPSMQYF	TGTGCCAGCAGCTTTGAGGGAACCCCTTCGATGCAGTACTTC
TRBV28	-	TRBD1	TRBJ1-2	CASSLSQGNYGYTF	TGTGCCAGCAGTTTATCACAGGGGAACTATGGCTACACCTTC
TRBV6-6	-	-	TRBJ2-3	CASSYSRFTDTQYF	TGTGCCAGCAGTTACAGCCGTTTCACAGATACGCAGTATTTT
TRBV7-2	-	TRBD2	TRBJ2-1	CASSLGAGEGEQFF	TGTGCCAGCAGCTTAGGCGCGGGAGAGGGTGAGCAGTTCTTC
TRBV3-1/TRBV3-2	-	-	TRBJ2-1	CASSQVNYEQFF	TGTGCCAGCAGCCAAGTGAACTATGAGCAGTTCTTC
TRBV7-9	-	-	TRBJ2-5	CASSLAPEEGETQYF	TGTGCCAGCAGCTTAGCGCCAGAAGAGGGAGAGACCCAGTACTTC
TRBV20-1	-	-	TRBJ2-1	CSARAPTGQFF	TGCAGTGCTAGAGCCCCGACTGGGCAGTTCTTC
TRBV5-1	-	-	TRBJ2-3	CASSPTSGPTDTQYF	TGCGCCAGCAGCCCGACAAGCGGGCCCACAGATACGCAGTATTTT
TRBV19	-	TRBD1	TRBJ1-2	CASSPIPGTGEHYGYTF	TGTGCCAGTAGTCCAATACCCGGGACAGGGGAGCACTATGGCTACACCTTC
TRBV20-1	-	TRBD2	TRBJ2-3	CSASRGGSTDTQYF	TGCAGTGCTAGTCGGGGGGGTAGCACAGATACGCAGTATTTT
TRBV4-2	-	-	TRBJ2-5	CASSQDLLRETQYF	TGTGCCAGCAGCCAAGACCTACTAAGAGAGACCCAGTACTTC
TRBV18	few	-	TRBJ2-1	CASSLGADASYNEQFF	TGTGCCAGCTCGCTCGGAGCGGACGCCTCCTACAATGAGCAGTTCTTC
TRBV19	-	TRBD2	TRBJ2-3	CASSLLAGSGTDTQYF	TGTGCCAGTAGCCTCCTAGCGGGAAGTGGCACAGATACGCAGTATTTT
TRBV3-1/TRBV3-2	once	TRBD1	TRBJ1-1	CASSQAGTGGPGTEAFF	TGTGCCAGCAGCCAAGCCGGGACAGGGGGCCCGGGCACTGAAGCTTTCTTT
TRBV6-5	-	-	TRBJ1-1	CASRGLSEAFF	TGTGCCAGCAGGGGGCTTTCTGAAGCTTTCTTT
TRBV5-1	-	TRBD2	TRBJ2-2	CASSLAMIAGAGELFF	TGCGCCAGCAGCTTGGCCATGATAGCGGGAGCCGGGGAGCTGTTTTTT
TRBV28	-	-	TRBJ2-2	CASSTGTTNTGELFF	TGTGCCAGCAGTACCGGGACAACGAACACCGGGGAGCTGTTTTTT